The rows below give T cell receptor beta chains drawn from one sample of a study of blood T cell repertoires in COVID-19. The protocol was immunoSEQ multiplex PCR, while the TCRdb copy is restricted to in-frame clones and leaves out a portion. The data contain over 250,000 clones, 86% of them singletons. The source material was PBMCs or T cells enriched from blood (not recorded which). These receptors came from a woman between 18 and 29 years old who had recovered from COVID-19. CDR3s include the opening cysteine and the closing phenylalanine or tryptophan. Fields, in order: clone size, V gene, D gene, CDR3 length, J gene, CDR3 DNA, CDR3 protein. A D gene is named only where the DNA matches it firmly. The listing skips clone size in some rows; elsewhere it reads once, few, many or a size class.

.,TRBV24-1,.,12,TRBJ2-1,TGTGCCACCAGTAAGCTAGCCAATGAGCAGTTCTTC,CATSKLANEQFF
.,TRBV15,.,14,TRBJ1-1,TGTGCCACCAGCAGAGATCCAGGGAACACTGAAGCTTTCTTT,CATSRDPGNTEAFF
.,TRBV7-9,.,15,TRBJ1-5,TGTGCCAGCAGCTTAGGAGATGGGGCTAATCAGCCCCAGCATTTT,CASSLGDGANQPQHF
.,TRBV5-4,TRBD2,15,TRBJ2-1,TGTGCCAGCAGCCCATGGACCCGCGGGAGCAATGAGCAGTTCTTC,CASSPWTRGSNEQFF
.,TRBV9,TRBD1,15,TRBJ1-1,TGTGCCAGCAGCGTAGGGGACAGGGACAGGTTAGAAGCTTTCTTT,CASSVGDRDRLEAFF
.,TRBV20-1,.,13,TRBJ1-6,TGCAGTGCTAGTATATCAGGAAATTCACCCCTCCACTTT,CSASISGNSPLHF
.,TRBV28,TRBD1,12,TRBJ1-2,TGTGCCAGCAGTACCGGGACAGAAGGCTACACCTTC,CASSTGTEGYTF
.,TRBV7-9,.,16,TRBJ1-6,TGTGCCAGCAGCTCGGGGATTAGCTCCTATAATTCACCCCTCCACTTT,CASSSGISSYNSPLHF
.,TRBV7-2,TRBD1,16,TRBJ1-5,TGTGCCAGCAGCTTATCGTCCGGGACAGGCAATCAGCCCCAGCATTTT,CASSLSSGTGNQPQHF
.,TRBV7-9,.,14,TRBJ2-3,TGTGCCAGCAGCTTGGGGCGAGAGGTGGATACGCAGTATTTT,CASSLGREVDTQYF
.,TRBV6-2/TRBV6-3,.,14,TRBJ1-5,TGTGCCAGCAGTCAGGGGAATAGCAATCAGCCCCAGCATTTT,CASSQGNSNQPQHF
few,TRBV21-1,.,17,TRBJ1-5,TGTGCCAGCAGCAAAGAGCTGGAGCGGGCAATCAATCAGCCCCAGCATTTT,CASSKELERAINQPQHF
.,TRBV11-2,.,11,TRBJ2-5,TGTGCCAGCGTTGGGGGCGAGACCCAGTACTTC,CASVGGETQYF
few,TRBV29-1,TRBD2,13,TRBJ2-7,TGCAGCGTTGAAGGAGGGGAGGGCTACGAGCAGTACTTC,CSVEGGEGYEQYF
once,TRBV9,TRBD2,13,TRBJ2-7,TGTGCCAGCAGCCCTATAGCGGGAGACGAGCAGTACTTC,CASSPIAGDEQYF
.,TRBV6-5,.,15,TRBJ1-5,TGTGCCAGCAGTAATACATTTATCCTCAATCAGCCCCAGCATTTT,CASSNTFILNQPQHF
.,TRBV5-6,TRBD2,16,TRBJ2-2,TGTGCCAGCAGCTTGGTCGCTAGCGGGAGAACCGGGGAGCTGTTTTTT,CASSLVASGRTGELFF
.,TRBV6-5,.,15,TRBJ1-5,TGTGCCAGCAGTTACACACAGGTCTCCAATCAGCCCCAGCATTTT,CASSYTQVSNQPQHF
.,TRBV27,.,15,TRBJ1-4,TGTGCCAGCAGCACCCAATGGCAGGGCCAGGAAAAACTGTTTTTT,CASSTQWQGQEKLFF
.,TRBV6-2/TRBV6-3,.,12,TRBJ1-2,TGTGCCAGCAGTTCAGAGACAGAGATCTACACCTTC,CASSSETEIYTF
.,TRBV30,.,15,TRBJ2-1,TGTGCCGGCAAAGACAGGCCGAGCTCCTACAATGAGCAGTTCTTC,CAGKDRPSSYNEQFF
.,TRBV20-1,.,11,TRBJ1-2,TGCAGTGCTAGTAACCTGAGTGGCTACACCTTC,CSASNLSGYTF
.,TRBV19,.,16,TRBJ1-5,TGTGCCAGTAGTATATCGCCGGGGGGGAGGGATCAGCCCCAGCATTTT,CASSISPGGRDQPQHF
few,TRBV18,TRBD1,16,TRBJ2-2,TGTGCCAGCTCACCACAGGACAGGGCCGGCACCGGGGAGCTGTTTTTT,CASSPQDRAGTGELFF
few,TRBV29-1,TRBD2,13,TRBJ2-5,TGCAGCGTTGGCAGCGGGGGGGCAGAGACCCAGTACTTC,CSVGSGGAETQYF
.,TRBV7-7,TRBD2,15,TRBJ2-5,TGTGCCAGCAGCTTCGCCGCTAGCGGGGCAGGGACCCAGTACTTC,CASSFAASGAGTQYF
.,TRBV18,TRBD2,12,TRBJ2-7,TGTGCCAGCTCACCCTCGGGGGGCGAGCAGTACTTC,CASSPSGGEQYF
.,TRBV6-1,TRBD2,16,TRBJ2-7,TGTGCCAGCAGTGAGTACACGCGGGGGGGTTGGTACGAGCAGTACTTC,CASSEYTRGGWYEQYF
.,TRBV6-5,.,15,TRBJ2-1,TGTGCCAGCAGACCGACACCAGACTCCTACAATGAGCAGTTCTTC,CASRPTPDSYNEQFF
.,TRBV7-9,TRBD1,17,TRBJ1-3,TGTGCCAGCAGCGAAAGACCTCAGGGGGGACCTGGAAACACCATATATTTT,CASSERPQGGPGNTIYF
.,TRBV4-2,.,15,TRBJ1-2,TGTGCCAGCAGCCAAGAGGACAGCGGGATATATGGCTACACCTTC,CASSQEDSGIYGYTF
few,TRBV10-3,.,13,TRBJ1-5,TGTGCCATCAGGCAGGGCGTGAATCAGCCCCAGCATTTT,CAIRQGVNQPQHF
once,TRBV15,.,15,TRBJ2-6,TGTGCCACCAGCAGAGATCGGTACGGGGCCAACGTCCTGACTTTC,CATSRDRYGANVLTF
.,TRBV10-3,TRBD1,14,TRBJ1-1,TGTGCCATCAGTTTGGGGACAGCGAACACTGAAGCTTTCTTT,CAISLGTANTEAFF
.,TRBV7-9,.,14,TRBJ2-3,TGTGCCAGCAGCTTATTTCCAGGGCGCCATACGCAGTATTTT,CASSLFPGRHTQYF
.,TRBV15,.,16,TRBJ2-1,TGTGCCACCAGCAGAGATGTCGCTAGAGTTGAGGATGAGCAGTTCTTC,CATSRDVARVEDEQFF
.,TRBV27,TRBD2,17,TRBJ2-1,TGTGCCAGCAGTCCCCTAGTTCGGGCGGGAGGCTACAATGAGCAGTTCTTC,CASSPLVRAGGYNEQFF
.,TRBV7-2,.,15,TRBJ1-3,TGTGCCAGCAGCCAAACAGGGATCCCTGGAAACACCATATATTTT,CASSQTGIPGNTIYF
.,TRBV21-1,.,15,TRBJ1-1,TGTGCCAGCAGCAAAAGTAGGGACAGGAACACTGAAGCTTTCTTT,CASSKSRDRNTEAFF
.,TRBV7-9,TRBD2,17,TRBJ2-6,TGTGCCAGCTCCAGGGTCAGCGGGAGTACCCCCGGGGGCGTCCTGACTTTC,CASSRVSGSTPGGVLTF
.,TRBV10-2,.,15,TRBJ2-7,TGCGCCAGCAGTGAGGTTTCCAGCGTAGACTACGAGCAGTACTTC,CASSEVSSVDYEQYF
.,TRBV11-2,.,12,TRBJ1-2,TGTGCCAGCAGCTTAGAAGGGAGTGGCTACACCTTC,CASSLEGSGYTF
.,TRBV24-1,.,13,TRBJ1-2,TGTGCCACCAGTGAACCGAACGGGTATGGCTACACCTTC,CATSEPNGYGYTF